This record covers a single TCR beta chain. Its specificity is unknown. Primers for the PCR totalled 60 Vbeta and 13 Jbeta. Assay used: immunoSEQ multiplex PCR; TCRdb lists only in-frame clones, some missing. The table shows tens of thousands of clones, with 65% to 90% occurring only once. This entry is derived from a study of cytomegalovirus exposure and HLA in healthy donors. Study-level results: The authors enumerated over 150 TCR beta chains as linked to cytomegalovirus.

CDR1 and CDR2 from the germline V gene are LGHNA and YSLEER. This CDR3 contains 13 residues. The germline V and J ends were trimmed by 3 bases and 10 bases, with 13 bases remaining between them. V gene TRBV4-3 combines with J gene TRBJ2-1; the D is unclear. The TCR originated in a woman aged 18-30 years in good health and CMV-seronegative. Specimen: PBMCs. The CDR3 DNA is TGCGCCAGCAGCCAGGATCCCGTCAGGGAGCAGTTCTTC. Encoded protein: CASSQDPVREQFF.